The 16 T cell receptor beta chains in this list originate from one sample, sequenced in a study of cytomegalovirus exposure and HLA in healthy donors. Sequencing used immunoSEQ multiplex PCR; TCRdb keeps in-frame clones, though not all of them. The repertoire holds 210,000 or so clones, about 90% seen once, with over 2.5% in the top ten. The sample taken for sequencing was PBMCs. These receptors all come from a woman between 18 and 29 years old in good health and CMV-seronegative.

The gene calls are TRBV5-4 and TRBJ1-1, with no clear D. V was cut by 1 base and J by 1 base, with 8 bases left in between. Per the germline V gene, CDR1 is SGHNT and CDR2 is YYREEE (reference sequence). CDR3 length: 14 residues. CDR3 in amino acids: CASSLRRRNTEAFF. For the CDR3, the DNA is TGTGCCAGCAGCTTGAGACGGAGGAACACTGAAGCTTTCTTT.

This clone has a single count. V and J are TRBV6-4 and TRBJ1-1, with 9 bases fitting TRBD1. V lost 3 bases, J lost 0 bases, and 5 bases stayed unmatched. Germline V gives CDR1 MRHNA, CDR2 SNTAGT. CDR3 length: 16 residues. CDR3 nucleotides: TGTGCCAGCAGTGAGACAGGGGGGATCTTGAACACTGAAGCTTTCTTT. This translates into CASSETGGILNTEAFF.

The CDR3 sequence is CASSQGASYNEQFF. CDR3 in DNA: TGTGCCAGCAGTCAGGGGGCCTCCTACAATGAGCAGTTCTTC. The chain couples TRBV28 to TRBJ2-1; TRBD1 aligns across 8 bases. Germline assignment: CDR1 MDHEN and CDR2 SYDVKM. Unmatched junction bases numbered 0, after V lost 5 bases and J lost 0 bases. The CDR3 is 14 amino acids.

The J gene is TRBJ2-7, the V gene TRBV5-6; 9 bases are a match to TRBD2. V was clipped by 3 bases and J by 6 bases; unmatched bases: 13. The CDR3 length is 16 residues. Per germline, CDR1 SGHDT and CDR2 YYEEEE. Written as DNA, the CDR3 is TGTGCCAGCAGCTCCCTCATATCGGGACTAGCTCTCGAGCAGTACTTC. Protein product: CASSSLISGLALEQYF. Filled out from reference TRBV5-6 and TRBJ2-7, the complete variable domain reads DAGVTQSPTHLIKTRGQQVTLRCSPKSGHDTVSWYQQALGQGPQFIFQYYEEEERQRGNFPDRFSGHQFPNYSSELNVNALLLGDSALYLCASSSLISGLALEQYFGPGTRLTVT.

The chain has TRBV6-5 and TRBJ2-1; D is unresolved. The CDR3 covers 15 residues. The V end was cut by 5 bases, the J end by 0 bases, with 11 bases between. Germline values: CDR1 MNHEY, CDR2 SVGAGI. As DNA, the CDR3 is TGTGCCAGCAGTCCCGGCGGCAACTCCTACAATGAGCAGTTCTTC. It yields the protein CASSPGGNSYNEQFF.

V gene TRBV7-6 combines with J gene TRBJ2-5, with 9 positions matching TRBD2. The length of the CDR3 is 12 residues. Germline V gene lookup returns CDR1 SGHVS and CDR2 FNYEAQ. Trimming took 10 bases from V and 4 from J; bases not matched to a gene: 4. The CDR3 loop is CAITLAGETQYF. CDR3 in DNA: TGTGCCATCACACTAGCGGGAGAGACCCAGTACTTC.

The V call is TRBV2, the J call TRBJ1-5; TRBD1 agrees at 7 bases. CDR1 SNHLY and CDR2 FYNNEI come from the germline V gene. Trimming at V came to 6 bases and at J to 0 bases, leaving 8 bases not matched to a gene. The CDR3 loop spans 16 amino acids. Here the CDR3 DNA reads TGTGCCAGCAGAGATTATGACAGGGATAGCAATCAGCCCCAGCATTTT. This translates into CASRDYDRDSNQPQHF.

V and J are TRBV28 and TRBJ1-4; TRBD1 might be the D (6 bases). The CDR3 runs 15 residues. Trimming pared 6 bases from V and 0 bases from J, leaving 11 bases between. Germline lookup yields CDR1 MDHEN and CDR2 SYDVKM. CDR3 DNA: TGTGCCAGCAGAGTAGGGGGGGCAACTAATGAAAAACTGTTTTTT. It codes for CASRVGGATNEKLFF. The full variable domain, rest sourced from reference TRBV28 and TRBJ1-4, is DVKVTQSSRYLVKRTGEKVFLECVQDMDHENMFWYRQDPGLGLRLIYFSYDVKMKEKGDIPEGYSVSREKKERFSLILESASTNQTSMYLCASRVGGATNEKLFFGSGTQLSVL.

The CDR3 is CASSPPGLAGDNEQFF. The CDR3, as DNA: TGTGCCAGCAGTCCCCCAGGACTAGCGGGGGACAATGAGCAGTTCTTC. This chain joins TRBV6-6 and TRBJ2-1; 13 positions agree with TRBD2. V shed 5 bases and J 5 bases; nucleotides not matched to a gene: 6. The CDR3 covers 16 residues. The V gene's germline CDR1 is MNHNY and CDR2 SVGAGI (reference sequence).

The chain uses TRBV7-9 and TRBJ1-1, with D possibly being TRBD1 (5 bases). This CDR3 has 15 residues. CDR1 is SEHNR and CDR2 is FQNEAQ in the germline V gene (reference sequence). V was trimmed by 3 bases and J by 7 bases, leaving 18 bases between them. CDR3 in amino acids: CASSLSSLGEDEAFF. Here the CDR3 DNA reads TGTGCCAGCAGCTTGAGTTCCTTAGGGGAGGATGAAGCTTTCTTT.

This chain links TRBV27 with TRBJ2-3; 9 nucleotides agree with TRBD2. CDR1 MNHEY and CDR2 SMNVEV come from the germline V gene (reference sequence). There are 14 residues in the CDR3. Trimming at V came to 8 bases and at J to 4 bases, leaving 7 bases not matched to a gene. Here the CDR3 reads CASRQAGGPDTQYF. The CDR3 bases are TGTGCCAGCCGCCAGGCGGGAGGGCCAGATACGCAGTATTTT.

This CDR3 is CASSPGWNTEAFF. CDR3 DNA sequence: TGTGCCAGCAGTCCGGGATGGAACACTGAAGCTTTCTTT. V is TRBV27 and J is TRBJ1-1; the D is unclear. Germline-derived CDR1 and CDR2 are MNHEY and SMNVEV (reference sequence). This CDR3 has 13 residues. The V end was cut by 5 bases, the J end by 1 base, with 8 bases between.

This clone turned up a few times. This chain joins TRBV18 and TRBJ2-7; TRBD2 matches 9 bases. Trimming cost V 3 bases and J 4 bases; bases outside gene matches: 7. Germline lookup yields CDR1 KGHSH and CDR2 LQKENI. There are 15 residues in the CDR3. The chain's CDR3 is CASSPISGGPYEQYF. The CDR3 DNA follows: TGTGCCAGCTCACCGATTAGCGGGGGACCATACGAGCAGTACTTC.

The chain couples TRBV28 to TRBJ1-2; D remains unclear. CDR1 and CDR2 (germline): MDHEN, SYDVKM. The CDR3 length is 12 residues. V was shortened by 6 bases and J by 4 bases, with 9 bases between the two germline ends. In DNA, the CDR3 is TGTGCCAGCAGCCTTAGTTCCTATGGCTACACCTTC. It translates to CASSLSSYGYTF.

The chain joins TRBV6-6 to TRBJ2-1, with TRBD1 matching 8 bases. Germline loops: CDR1 MNHNY, CDR2 SVGAGI (reference sequence). The V and J ends lost 10 bases and 7 bases, in that order; junction bases with no gene match: 9. CDR3 size: 13 residues. The CDR3 is CATNQGAENEQFF. The CDR3 DNA reads TGTGCCACCAACCAGGGGGCCGAGAATGAGCAGTTCTTC.

This clone was detected once. V and J are TRBV9 and TRBJ2-2; the match to TRBD2 covers 8 bases. The length of the CDR3 is 15 residues. CDR1 is SGDLS and CDR2 is YYNGEE in the germline V gene. V trimming: 0 bases; J trimming: 5 bases; junction bases outside the gene matches: 3. CDR3 sequence: CASSVGLAGTGELFF. In DNA, the CDR3 is TGTGCCAGCAGCGTAGGTCTAGCGGGTACCGGGGAGCTGTTTTTT.